Listed below are T cell receptor beta chains from one sample, sequenced in a study of CD8 T cells in Susac syndrome. TCRdb analysed the immunoSEQ multiplex PCR reads with MiXCR anew, one entry per CDR3 protein. The table includes 190,000 or so distinct CDR3 sequences, around 95% detected once. Sequencing was performed on CD4+ T cells from PBMCs. All receptors come from a human donor with multiple sclerosis. Each CDR3 is given with its conserved first and last residue. The D gene is left open where the match is weak. The size field is filled for only some rows; it gives once, few, many or a size class.

v_gene	j_gene	len	abundance	d_gene	CDR3nt	CDR3aa
TRBV2	TRBJ2-3	14	.	TRBD1	TGTGCCAGCAGGGGGACAGGGCCCGGAGATACGCAGTATTTT	CASRGTGPGDTQYF
TRBV29-1	TRBJ1-3	13	.	.	TGCAGCGTAGGGACGGGCTCTGGAAACACCATATATTTT	CSVGTGSGNTIYF
TRBV20-1	TRBJ2-3	14	.	TRBD2	TGCAGTGCTAGACGTAGCGGGGTAACAGATACGCAGTATTTT	CSARRSGVTDTQYF
TRBV9	TRBJ2-6	17	once	.	TGTGCCAGCAGCTTCTCCTCACTGGGGGCTGGGGCCAACGTCCTGACTTTC	CASSFSSLGAGANVLTF
TRBV12-3/TRBV12-4	TRBJ2-2	13	.	.	TGTGCCAGCAGTTTCGGTGCCACCGGGGAGCTGTTTTTT	CASSFGATGELFF
TRBV3-1	TRBJ2-2	13	.	.	TGTGCCAGCAGGGAGACAATCACCGGGGAGCTGTTTTTT	CASRETITGELFF
TRBV12-3/TRBV12-4	TRBJ1-2	13	.	.	TGTGCCAGCAGTTCCAGGGAATCTTTTGGCTACACCTTC	CASSSRESFGYTF
TRBV29-1	TRBJ2-5	13	.	.	TGCAGCGCCCATCGAACAGGTCCAGAGACCCAGTACTTC	CSAHRTGPETQYF
TRBV3-1	TRBJ2-7	15	.	TRBD1	TGTGCCAGCAGCCAAGCCGGGACAGGGGGCTACGAGCAGTACTTC	CASSQAGTGGYEQYF
TRBV7-3	TRBJ2-1	13	.	TRBD1	TGTGCCAGCAGCTTGGGACAGTTCAATGAGCAGTTCTTC	CASSLGQFNEQFF
TRBV7-2	TRBJ2-3	15	.	.	TGTGCCAGCAGCTCCAGCGGTTACCCCACAGATACGCAGTATTTT	CASSSSGYPTDTQYF
TRBV13	TRBJ1-5	12	.	.	TGTGCCAGCAGCGGGAAGAATCAGCCCCAGCATTTT	CASSGKNQPQHF
TRBV15	TRBJ2-1	14	.	.	TGTGCCACCAGCAGAGACAGGGCCTACAATGAGCAGTTCTTC	CATSRDRAYNEQFF
TRBV20-1	TRBJ2-3	17	.	TRBD2	TGCAGTGCTAGAGAGATGACTAGCGGGACCACCACAGATACGCAGTATTTT	CSAREMTSGTTTDTQYF
TRBV20-1	TRBJ2-3	14	.	TRBD2	TGCAGTGCTCCCAGGACTAGCGGGACAGATACGCAGTATTTT	CSAPRTSGTDTQYF
TRBV29-1	TRBJ1-2	14	.	.	TGCAGCGTTGGGGTCGGGGGGCACGGCTATGGCTACACCTTC	CSVGVGGHGYGYTF
TRBV30	TRBJ2-1	13	once	TRBD2	TGTGCCTGCTCCGGGACTAGTGGGACTGAGCAGTTCTTC	CACSGTSGTEQFF
TRBV6-2/TRBV6-3	TRBJ2-1	13	few	.	TGTGCCAGCAGTTACTCGATTAGCAATGAGCAGTTCTTC	CASSYSISNEQFF
TRBV5-6	TRBJ2-3	14	.	.	TGTGCCAGCAGCTTGGAAACGGACCCAGATACGCAGTATTTT	CASSLETDPDTQYF
TRBV9	TRBJ1-2	14	.	TRBD1	TGTGCCAGCAGCACCAGGACAGGCAACTATGGCTACACCTTC	CASSTRTGNYGYTF
TRBV11-3	TRBJ1-1	16	.	.	TGTGCCAGCAGCTCGGGGGGGACGTCAGTGAACACTGAAGCTTTCTTT	CASSSGGTSVNTEAFF
TRBV9	TRBJ1-2	15	.	.	TGTGCCAGCAGCGTAGAAGGCTGGGGCGACTATGGCTACACCTTC	CASSVEGWGDYGYTF
TRBV3-1	TRBJ2-1	16	.	TRBD2	TGTGCCAGCAAACCGGAAGCGGGGGGGCCTATGAATGAGCAGTTCTTC	CASKPEAGGPMNEQFF
TRBV20-1	TRBJ1-6	15	.	.	TGCAGTGCTAGAGGGGGGAGCTCCTATAATTCACCCCTCCACTTT	CSARGGSSYNSPLHF
TRBV6-1	TRBJ2-7	17	.	.	TGTGCCAGCAGTGAAGGGGCTGGGTCAGCTAGCTCCTACGAGCAGTACTTC	CASSEGAGSASSYEQYF
TRBV9	TRBJ1-2	13	.	TRBD1	TGTGCCAGCAGCGGGGACAGGGCGTATGGCTACACCTTC	CASSGDRAYGYTF
TRBV29-1	TRBJ2-2	11	.	.	TGCAGCACAGGGAACACCGGGGAGCTGTTTTTT	CSTGNTGELFF
TRBV2	TRBJ1-6	13	.	.	TGTGCCAGCAGTGAACAGTATAATTCACCCCTCCACTTT	CASSEQYNSPLHF
TRBV7-2	TRBJ2-1	15	once	TRBD1	TGTGCCAGCAGACTCACCGGGACAGGTGGAAATGAGCAGTTCTTC	CASRLTGTGGNEQFF
TRBV24-1	TRBJ2-2	14	.	.	TGTGCCACCTCATCAGGGTCGAACACCGGGGAGCTGTTTTTT	CATSSGSNTGELFF
TRBV29-1	TRBJ2-2	14	once	TRBD2	TGCAGCGTCAGGACTAGCGGGGCCACCGGGGAGCTGTTTTTT	CSVRTSGATGELFF
TRBV12-3/TRBV12-4	TRBJ2-5	11	.	.	TGTGCCAGCAGTGTAAGGGAGACCCAGTACTTC	CASSVRETQYF
TRBV2	TRBJ2-7	13	.	.	TGTGCCAGCAGTGTCCTCGACGGCTACGAGCAGTACTTC	CASSVLDGYEQYF
TRBV5-6	TRBJ2-5	15	.	.	TGTGCCAGCAGCTTGTTGCGGGGAGTCCAAGAGACCCAGTACTTC	CASSLLRGVQETQYF
TRBV5-1	TRBJ1-1	16	once	.	TGCGCCAGCAGCTTGTTGGGATCCCAGCTGAACACTGAAGCTTTCTTT	CASSLLGSQLNTEAFF
TRBV3-1	TRBJ2-1	11	.	.	TGTGCCAGCAGCCATCACAATGAGCAGTTCTTC	CASSHHNEQFF
TRBV2	TRBJ1-2	11	.	TRBD1	TGTGCCAGCACTACAGGGGGTGGCTACACCTTC	CASTTGGGYTF
TRBV20-1	TRBJ1-1	11	.	TRBD1	TGCAGTGCATCGACAGGGGCGAATGCTTTCTTT	CSASTGANAFF
TRBV5-1	TRBJ1-6	14	.	TRBD1	TGCGCCAGCAGCCACGGACAGGGAGATTCACCCCTCCACTTT	CASSHGQGDSPLHF
TRBV20-1	TRBJ2-2	15	once	.	TGCAGTGCCCGAGCGGCAGCCTATAGCACCGGGGAGCTGTTTTTT	CSARAAAYSTGELFF
TRBV20-1	TRBJ2-7	14	.	TRBD2	TGCAGTGCTAGACGGCCGGGGGGGCCTTACGAGCAGTACTTC	CSARRPGGPYEQYF
TRBV24-1	TRBJ1-2	17	.	.	TGTGCCACCAGTGATTTGCGCGGCGGCAGGGGTAGCTATGGCTACACCTTC	CATSDLRGGRGSYGYTF
TRBV29-1	TRBJ1-1	12	.	TRBD1	TGCAGCGTTCCCGGACAGGGGCCTGAAGCTTTCTTT	CSVPGQGPEAFF
TRBV30	TRBJ2-5	12	.	.	TGTGCCTGGAGTGACCCAGAAGGGACCCAGTACTTC	CAWSDPEGTQYF
TRBV27	TRBJ2-2	14	few	.	TGTGCCAGCAGTTTAAGTCAGGGAACCGGGGAGCTGTTTTTT	CASSLSQGTGELFF
TRBV5-4	TRBJ2-7	14	.	.	TGTGCCAGCAGTCCGACAGGCGACTCCTACGAGCAGTACTTC	CASSPTGDSYEQYF
TRBV18	TRBJ2-1	16	.	TRBD1	TGTGCCAGCTCACCACCGGCAACAGGGGTTTGGGATGAGCAGTTCTTC	CASSPPATGVWDEQFF
TRBV30	TRBJ2-3	14	.	.	TGTGCCTGGACGTCAGGTCCGGGCACAGATACGCAGTATTTT	CAWTSGPGTDTQYF
TRBV4-1	TRBJ2-1	13	.	.	TGCGCCAGCAGTTTAACCCCCTACAATGAGCAGTTCTTC	CASSLTPYNEQFF
TRBV9	TRBJ2-1	18	.	TRBD2	TGTGCCAGCAGCGGCAGCCAGGCTAGCGGGGGGAAATACAATGAGCAGTTCTTC	CASSGSQASGGKYNEQFF
TRBV7-9	TRBJ2-2	14	.	.	TGTGCCAGCTCGGTGAGGGGCGGCACCGGGGAGCTGTTTTTT	CASSVRGGTGELFF
TRBV20-1	TRBJ2-1	14	.	.	TGCAGTGCGCAACTAGGGAGCTCCTACAATGAGCAGTTCTTC	CSAQLGSSYNEQFF
TRBV11-2	TRBJ2-5	12	.	.	TGTGCCAGCAGCTCGGTAGGGGGGGCCCAGTACTTC	CASSSVGGAQYF
TRBV30	TRBJ2-5	11	few	.	TGTGCCTGGAGTGCCCAAGGGACCCAGTACTTC	CAWSAQGTQYF
TRBV15	TRBJ1-6	13	.	TRBD1	TGTGCCACCAGCGTTACAGGGGTATCACCCCTCCACTTT	CATSVTGVSPLHF
TRBV20-1	TRBJ2-5	16	.	TRBD1	TGCAGTGCTAGAGCCTCGAACAGGGGGCACCGAGAGACCCAGTACTTC	CSARASNRGHRETQYF
TRBV20-1	TRBJ1-1	16	.	TRBD1	TGCAGTGCTACCACAACAGGGGGCGTATGGAACACTGAAGCTTTCTTT	CSATTTGGVWNTEAFF